This T cell receptor beta chain was profiled in a study of blood T cell repertoires in COVID-19. Study summary: There were acute and convalescent COVID-19 samples, and they came from the United States, Italy and Spain. PBMCs, B-cell-depleted T cells, or T cells provided the cDNA or gDNA that made up the material.

This clone occurred a few times. CDR1 is SEHNR and CDR2 is FQNEAQ in the germline V gene (reference sequence). V shed 5 bases, J shed 7 bases, and the junction held 9 bases outside the gene matches. The CDR3 is made up of 14 amino acids. Per the original methods: The assay estimated nucleated cells by amplifying reference gene primers. Data came from immunoSEQ multiplex PCR; TCRdb stores just in-frame clones and leaves some out. The V and J calls and clone size were taken over from that table, and D and trimming were inferred from the DNA. Of over 200,000 clones in the sample, more than 75% were seen once.

The sequenced sample was peripheral blood. The chain has TRBV7-9 and TRBJ1-1; TRBD1 matches at 8 bases. This TCR was sampled from a man aged 35 to 55 who had recovered from COVID-19. As DNA, the CDR3 is TGTGCCAGCAGCCCACAGGGGGATGGAGGTGAAGCTTTCTTT. As protein: CASSPQGDGGEAFF.